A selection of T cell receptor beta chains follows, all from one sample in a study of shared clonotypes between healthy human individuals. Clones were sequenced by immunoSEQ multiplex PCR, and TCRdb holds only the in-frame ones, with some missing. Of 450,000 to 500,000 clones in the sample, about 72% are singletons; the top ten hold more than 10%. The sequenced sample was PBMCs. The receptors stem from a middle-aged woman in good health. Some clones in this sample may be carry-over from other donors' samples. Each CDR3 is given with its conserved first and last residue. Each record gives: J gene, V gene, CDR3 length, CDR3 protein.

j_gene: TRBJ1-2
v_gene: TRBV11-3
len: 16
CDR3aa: CASSPKDRGPSYGYTF

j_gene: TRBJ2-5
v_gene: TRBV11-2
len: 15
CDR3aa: CASSLGASGSETQYF

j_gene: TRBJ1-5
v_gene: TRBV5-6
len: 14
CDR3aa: CASSSGQGDQPQHF

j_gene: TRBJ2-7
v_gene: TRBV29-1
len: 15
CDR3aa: CSVRIIRDSSYEQYF

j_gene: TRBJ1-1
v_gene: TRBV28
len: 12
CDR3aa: CASSLTGTEAFF

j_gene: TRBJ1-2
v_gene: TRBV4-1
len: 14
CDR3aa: CASSQDRVYYGYTF

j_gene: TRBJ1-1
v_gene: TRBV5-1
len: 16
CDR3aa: CASSLSIGTGDGEAFF

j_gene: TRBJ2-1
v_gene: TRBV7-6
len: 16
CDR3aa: CASSLATSGSRNEQFF

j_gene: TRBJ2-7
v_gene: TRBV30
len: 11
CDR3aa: CAWGGLYEQYF

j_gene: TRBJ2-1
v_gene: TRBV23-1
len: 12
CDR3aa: CASSQPCLKQFF

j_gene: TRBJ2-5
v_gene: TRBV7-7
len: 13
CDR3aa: CASSSGTEETQYF

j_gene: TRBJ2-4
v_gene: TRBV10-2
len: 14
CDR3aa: CASSESSTKNIQYF

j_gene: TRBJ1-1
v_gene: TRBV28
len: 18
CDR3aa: CASSLYLVTPGQDTEAFF

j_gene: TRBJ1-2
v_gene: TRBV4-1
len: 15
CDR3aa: CASSPQVTTNYGYTF

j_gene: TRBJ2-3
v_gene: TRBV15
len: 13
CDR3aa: CATSRGQGNTQYF

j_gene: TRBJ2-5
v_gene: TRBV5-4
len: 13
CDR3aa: CASSLEGVETQYF

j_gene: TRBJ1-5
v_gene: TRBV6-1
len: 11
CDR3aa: CASSVVGPQHF

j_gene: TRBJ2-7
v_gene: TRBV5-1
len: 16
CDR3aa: CASSLSGTSGSSEQYF

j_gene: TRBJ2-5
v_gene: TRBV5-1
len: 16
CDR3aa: CASRPGGAGSGETQYF

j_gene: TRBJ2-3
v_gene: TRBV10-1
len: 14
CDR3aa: CASSDRGRTIKQYF

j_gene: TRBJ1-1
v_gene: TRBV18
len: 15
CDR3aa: CASSPFPTSTFFAFF

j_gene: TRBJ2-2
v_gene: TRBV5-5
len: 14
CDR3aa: CASSWGPGTGELFF

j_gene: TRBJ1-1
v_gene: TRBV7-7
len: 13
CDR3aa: CASSLSMNTEAFF

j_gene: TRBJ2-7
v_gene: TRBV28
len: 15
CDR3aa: CASSPRDRVAHEQYF

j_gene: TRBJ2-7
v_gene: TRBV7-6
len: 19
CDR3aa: CASSLIRGASGGLTYEQYF

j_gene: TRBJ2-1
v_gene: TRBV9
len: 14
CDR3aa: CASSVAPGRGEQFF

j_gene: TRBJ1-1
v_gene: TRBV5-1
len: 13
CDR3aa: CASSLATNTEAFF

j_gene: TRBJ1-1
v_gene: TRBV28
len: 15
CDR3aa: CASSFGGTMNTEAFF

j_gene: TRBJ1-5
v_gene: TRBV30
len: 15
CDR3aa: CAWSGGQGAGQPQHF

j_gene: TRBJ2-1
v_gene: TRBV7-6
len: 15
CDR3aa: CASSQSGGGYGEQFF

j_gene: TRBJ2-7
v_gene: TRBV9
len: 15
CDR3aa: CASSVGTDSSYEQYF

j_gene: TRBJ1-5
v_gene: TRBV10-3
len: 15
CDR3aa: CAISARQGGGQPQHF

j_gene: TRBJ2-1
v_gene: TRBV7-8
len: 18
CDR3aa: CASSPTARLADIYNEQFF

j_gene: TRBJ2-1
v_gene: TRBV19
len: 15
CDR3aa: CASSPGTGAYNEQFF

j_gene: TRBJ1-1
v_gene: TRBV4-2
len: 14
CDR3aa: CASSQADRASGAFF

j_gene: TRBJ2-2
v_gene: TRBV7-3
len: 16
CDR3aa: CASSSRTSGNTGELFF

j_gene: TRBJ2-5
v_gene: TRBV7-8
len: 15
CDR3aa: CASSYHTAYQETQYF

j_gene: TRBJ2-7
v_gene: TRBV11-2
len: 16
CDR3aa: CASRIAPSGRSYEQYF

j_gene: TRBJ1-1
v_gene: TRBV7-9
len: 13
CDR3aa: CASSLLRGNEAFF

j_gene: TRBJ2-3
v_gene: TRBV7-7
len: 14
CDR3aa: CASSLVPGADTQYF

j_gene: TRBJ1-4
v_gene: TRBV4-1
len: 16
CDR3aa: CASSQRTGGSDEKLFF

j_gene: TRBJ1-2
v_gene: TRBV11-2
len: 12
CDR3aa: CASSPPGGGYTF

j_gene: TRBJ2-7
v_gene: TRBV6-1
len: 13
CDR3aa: CASSELVSYEQYF

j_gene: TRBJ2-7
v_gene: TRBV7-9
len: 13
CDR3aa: CASSRDSSYEQYF

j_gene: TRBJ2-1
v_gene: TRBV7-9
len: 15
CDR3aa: CASSSTSGSGNEQFF

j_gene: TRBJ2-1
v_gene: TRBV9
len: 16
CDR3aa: CASSVASGASYNEQFF

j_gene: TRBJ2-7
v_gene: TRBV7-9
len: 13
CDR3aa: CASSSQGFYEQYF

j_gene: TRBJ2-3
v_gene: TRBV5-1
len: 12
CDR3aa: CASSLEGDTQYF

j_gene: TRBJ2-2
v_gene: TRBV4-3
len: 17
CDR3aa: CASSQPTDYLNTGELFF

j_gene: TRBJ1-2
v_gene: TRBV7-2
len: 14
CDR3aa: CASSLGSRNYGYTF

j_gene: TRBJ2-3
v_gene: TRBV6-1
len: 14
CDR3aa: CASSLAGVKDTQYF

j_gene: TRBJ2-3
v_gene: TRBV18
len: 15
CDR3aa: CASSPPSGRTDTQYF

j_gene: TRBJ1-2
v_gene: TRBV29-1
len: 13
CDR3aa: CSVDPVQTYGYTF

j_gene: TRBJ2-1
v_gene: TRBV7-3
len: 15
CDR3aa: CASSLKTGGVNEQFF

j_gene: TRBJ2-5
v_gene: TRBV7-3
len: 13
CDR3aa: CASAEGNQETQYF